This is a list of T cell receptor beta chains from one sample in a study of blood T cell repertoires in COVID-19. Measured with immunoSEQ multiplex PCR; TCRdb has only the in-frame clones, and not every one. The table lists about 300,000 clones, over 75% of them singletons, with about 14% in the top ten. The sample comprised peripheral blood. Receptors were obtained from a human donor in a cohort sampled during active COVID-19. The CDR3 runs from the conserved cysteine through the conserved F or W. Each record gives: J gene, clone size, V gene, CDR3 length, D gene, CDR3 DNA, CDR3 protein. The D gene is left open where the match is weak. Expanded clones get a size class; other rows say once, few or many, or leave the size out.

j_gene: TRBJ1-1
abundance: NA
v_gene: TRBV6-5
len: 13
d_gene: NA
CDR3nt: TGTGCCACCCTACAGGGATCGGGCACTGAAGCTTTCTTT
CDR3aa: CATLQGSGTEAFF

j_gene: TRBJ2-3
abundance: NA
v_gene: TRBV7-9
len: 16
d_gene: TRBD1
CDR3nt: TGTGCCAGCAGCCCGGGACAGGGGGCATTAAGGGATACGCAGTATTTT
CDR3aa: CASSPGQGALRDTQYF

j_gene: TRBJ2-1
abundance: NA
v_gene: TRBV18
len: 14
d_gene: TRBD1
CDR3nt: TGTGCCAGCGTGAGGGTACAGGGGTACAATGAGCAGTTCTTC
CDR3aa: CASVRVQGYNEQFF

j_gene: TRBJ2-1
abundance: NA
v_gene: TRBV7-9
len: 16
d_gene: TRBD1
CDR3nt: TGTGCCAGCAGCTCTGACAGGGCCAATACCTACAATGAGCAGTTCTTC
CDR3aa: CASSSDRANTYNEQFF

j_gene: TRBJ2-1
abundance: few
v_gene: TRBV5-1
len: 12
d_gene: TRBD1
CDR3nt: TGCGCCAGCAGCCACAGGGGCAATGAGCAGTTCTTC
CDR3aa: CASSHRGNEQFF

j_gene: TRBJ1-5
abundance: NA
v_gene: TRBV19
len: 16
d_gene: NA
CDR3nt: TGTGCCAGTAGTAGGGGGGGGGACTCCCGCTATCAGCCCCAGCATTTT
CDR3aa: CASSRGGDSRYQPQHF

j_gene: TRBJ2-7
abundance: few
v_gene: TRBV30
len: 13
d_gene: TRBD2
CDR3nt: TGTGCCTGGGCGGGACTAGGGAGCTACGAGCAGTACTTC
CDR3aa: CAWAGLGSYEQYF

j_gene: TRBJ2-7
abundance: NA
v_gene: TRBV6-6
len: 14
d_gene: TRBD1
CDR3nt: TGTGCCAGCAGCCAGCCGGGACAGGCAAACGAGCAGTACTTC
CDR3aa: CASSQPGQANEQYF

j_gene: TRBJ1-5
abundance: few
v_gene: TRBV6-6
len: 14
d_gene: TRBD1
CDR3nt: TGTGCCAGCAGGCAGGGGGCCAGCAATCAGCCCCAGCATTTT
CDR3aa: CASRQGASNQPQHF

j_gene: TRBJ1-2
abundance: NA
v_gene: TRBV29-1
len: 14
d_gene: NA
CDR3nt: TGCAGCGTTGGGAAAAGCCCCTCGGGCTATGGCTACACCTTC
CDR3aa: CSVGKSPSGYGYTF

j_gene: TRBJ2-2
abundance: NA
v_gene: TRBV7-9
len: 14
d_gene: NA
CDR3nt: TGTGCCAGCAGCTTAGGGACTCGGACCGGGGAGCTGTTTTTT
CDR3aa: CASSLGTRTGELFF

j_gene: TRBJ1-1
abundance: NA
v_gene: TRBV28
len: 15
d_gene: TRBD1
CDR3nt: TGTGCCAGCAGTATACAGGGGAACTTGAGAACTGAAGCTTTCTTT
CDR3aa: CASSIQGNLRTEAFF

j_gene: TRBJ1-1
abundance: NA
v_gene: TRBV6-5
len: 13
d_gene: NA
CDR3nt: TGTGCCAGCAGTAAAATTAGGGGCACTGAAGCTTTCTTT
CDR3aa: CASSKIRGTEAFF

j_gene: TRBJ1-5
abundance: once
v_gene: TRBV24-1
len: 15
d_gene: NA
CDR3nt: TGTGCCACCAGTTCCGGAGGTGGAAGCAATCAGCCCCAGCATTTT
CDR3aa: CATSSGGGSNQPQHF

j_gene: TRBJ2-5
abundance: NA
v_gene: TRBV6-1
len: 13
d_gene: NA
CDR3nt: TGTGCCAGCAGTGATACAGGGTGGGAGACCCAGTACTTC
CDR3aa: CASSDTGWETQYF

j_gene: TRBJ1-5
abundance: once
v_gene: TRBV6-2/TRBV6-3
len: 15
d_gene: TRBD1
CDR3nt: TGTGCCAGCAGTACCCGGGACAGGGGGAATCAGCCCCAGCATTTT
CDR3aa: CASSTRDRGNQPQHF

j_gene: TRBJ2-7
abundance: NA
v_gene: TRBV5-1
len: 13
d_gene: NA
CDR3nt: TGCGCCAGCAGACGTTCGGGCTCCTACGAGCAGTACTTC
CDR3aa: CASRRSGSYEQYF

j_gene: TRBJ1-5
abundance: NA
v_gene: TRBV28
len: 14
d_gene: TRBD1
CDR3nt: TGTGCCAGCAGCCTCGACAGGGGAGGTCAGCCCCAGCATTTT
CDR3aa: CASSLDRGGQPQHF

j_gene: TRBJ2-7
abundance: NA
v_gene: TRBV6-5
len: 15
d_gene: NA
CDR3nt: TGTGCCAGCACCGCCAGGGAAGGACAACCCTACGAGCAGTACTTC
CDR3aa: CASTAREGQPYEQYF

j_gene: TRBJ1-6
abundance: NA
v_gene: TRBV6-4
len: 16
d_gene: NA
CDR3nt: TGTGCCAGCAGTGCCATAGGACAGCCGGGAAATTCACCCCTCCACTTT
CDR3aa: CASSAIGQPGNSPLHF

j_gene: TRBJ2-5
abundance: NA
v_gene: TRBV12-5
len: 14
d_gene: TRBD1
CDR3nt: TGTGCTAGTGGTTTGTCCGGACAGGCCCGGACCCAGTACTTC
CDR3aa: CASGLSGQARTQYF

j_gene: TRBJ2-7
abundance: NA
v_gene: TRBV3-1/TRBV3-2
len: 14
d_gene: NA
CDR3nt: TGTGCCAGCAGCCCCCGCAGCGGCTCCTACGAGCAGTACTTC
CDR3aa: CASSPRSGSYEQYF

j_gene: TRBJ2-7
abundance: NA
v_gene: TRBV29-1
len: 11
d_gene: NA
CDR3nt: TGCAGCGTTGGGACATTCTACGAGCAGTACTTC
CDR3aa: CSVGTFYEQYF

j_gene: TRBJ2-1
abundance: NA
v_gene: TRBV5-6
len: 14
d_gene: NA
CDR3nt: TGTGCCAGCAGCTTGAGGGCTAGCCCCAATGAGCAGTTCTTC
CDR3aa: CASSLRASPNEQFF

j_gene: TRBJ1-5
abundance: few
v_gene: TRBV5-1
len: 14
d_gene: NA
CDR3nt: TGCGCCAGCAGTCTCGGGTCAGGGGACCAGCCCCAGCATTTT
CDR3aa: CASSLGSGDQPQHF

j_gene: TRBJ2-3
abundance: NA
v_gene: TRBV7-8
len: 19
d_gene: TRBD2
CDR3nt: TGTGCCAGCAGCCTCCGGACGGCTAGCGGAGTAGGCAGCACAGATACGCAGTATTTT
CDR3aa: CASSLRTASGVGSTDTQYF

j_gene: TRBJ2-1
abundance: NA
v_gene: TRBV29-1
len: 15
d_gene: TRBD1
CDR3nt: TGCAGCGTGAGATTGGGACAGTCACCCTACAATGAGCAGTTCTTC
CDR3aa: CSVRLGQSPYNEQFF

j_gene: TRBJ2-4
abundance: NA
v_gene: TRBV3-1/TRBV3-2
len: 13
d_gene: TRBD2
CDR3nt: TGTGCCAGCAGCACAACTAGCGGGAACATTCAGTACTTC
CDR3aa: CASSTTSGNIQYF

j_gene: TRBJ2-5
abundance: NA
v_gene: TRBV19
len: 16
d_gene: TRBD2
CDR3nt: TGTGCCGGGGGGACCTTTGGGACTAGCGGGATGAAGACCCAGTACTTC
CDR3aa: CAGGTFGTSGMKTQYF

j_gene: TRBJ2-7
abundance: NA
v_gene: TRBV11-2
len: 14
d_gene: NA
CDR3nt: TGTGCCAGCAGCTTAGGACAGGGAGGCAACGAGCAGTACTTC
CDR3aa: CASSLGQGGNEQYF

j_gene: TRBJ2-3
abundance: NA
v_gene: TRBV5-4
len: 14
d_gene: NA
CDR3nt: TGTGCCAGCAGCAGGGGAACTATGGGAGATACGCAGTATTTT
CDR3aa: CASSRGTMGDTQYF

j_gene: TRBJ2-5
abundance: NA
v_gene: TRBV5-1
len: 15
d_gene: NA
CDR3nt: TGCGCCAGCAGCTTGGAAGGTTTCGAGGGAGAGACCCAGTACTTC
CDR3aa: CASSLEGFEGETQYF

j_gene: TRBJ1-1
abundance: NA
v_gene: TRBV20-1
len: 14
d_gene: TRBD1
CDR3nt: TGCAGTGCTAGTCGTCGGGACAGGGGAACTGAAGCTTTCTTT
CDR3aa: CSASRRDRGTEAFF

j_gene: TRBJ2-1
abundance: NA
v_gene: TRBV19
len: 15
d_gene: TRBD2
CDR3nt: TGTGCCAGTAGTATGGGATCCGAGCGGGGGAGTGAGCAGTTCTTC
CDR3aa: CASSMGSERGSEQFF

j_gene: TRBJ1-5
abundance: few
v_gene: TRBV6-2/TRBV6-3
len: 15
d_gene: NA
CDR3nt: TGTGCCAGCAGTTACTCGGGGGGAAGAAATCAGCCCCAGCATTTT
CDR3aa: CASSYSGGRNQPQHF

j_gene: TRBJ2-1
abundance: NA
v_gene: TRBV9
len: 13
d_gene: TRBD1
CDR3nt: TGTGCCAGCAGCGCCGGGACAGTCAATGAGCAGTTCTTC
CDR3aa: CASSAGTVNEQFF

j_gene: TRBJ2-7
abundance: NA
v_gene: TRBV10-3
len: 14
d_gene: TRBD2
CDR3nt: TGTGCCACCTGGACTAGCGGGGACTCCTACGAGCAGTACTTC
CDR3aa: CATWTSGDSYEQYF

j_gene: TRBJ1-6
abundance: NA
v_gene: TRBV27
len: 16
d_gene: TRBD1
CDR3nt: TGTGCCAGCAGTTTATCGAGACAGGGTGTGAGATCACCCCTCCACTTT
CDR3aa: CASSLSRQGVRSPLHF

j_gene: TRBJ2-5
abundance: NA
v_gene: TRBV19
len: 14
d_gene: NA
CDR3nt: TGTGCCAGTAGCATATCAGATCGGAGAGAGACCCAGTACTTC
CDR3aa: CASSISDRRETQYF

j_gene: TRBJ1-1
abundance: NA
v_gene: TRBV6-2/TRBV6-3
len: 17
d_gene: NA
CDR3nt: TGTGCCAGCAGTTACTCGAAGACAGGATATTGGAACACTGAAGCTTTCTTT
CDR3aa: CASSYSKTGYWNTEAFF

j_gene: TRBJ1-1
abundance: NA
v_gene: TRBV11-2
len: 15
d_gene: NA
CDR3nt: TGTGCCAGCAGCTTGCGGGGGCGCGGGGGGACTGAAGCTTTCTTT
CDR3aa: CASSLRGRGGTEAFF

j_gene: TRBJ2-1
abundance: NA
v_gene: TRBV7-3
len: 17
d_gene: TRBD2
CDR3nt: TGTGCCAGCAGCTTAGCTCCTAGCGGGAGTTTAGGCAATGAGCAGTTCTTC
CDR3aa: CASSLAPSGSLGNEQFF

j_gene: TRBJ1-4
abundance: NA
v_gene: TRBV5-5
len: 14
d_gene: NA
CDR3nt: TGTGCCAGCAGCTTGGCAGGAGGGGATGAAAAACTGTTTTTT
CDR3aa: CASSLAGGDEKLFF

j_gene: TRBJ2-1
abundance: NA
v_gene: TRBV5-1
len: 11
d_gene: NA
CDR3nt: TGCGCCAGCAGCCTCCGGGATGAGCAGTTCTTC
CDR3aa: CASSLRDEQFF